Listed here are 11 T cell receptor beta chains from one sample, sequenced in a study of blood T cell repertoires in COVID-19. Sequenced by immunoSEQ multiplex PCR; TCRdb stores in-frame clones only, minus some. Of 90,000 or so clones in the sample, about 89% were seen once. Input material: peripheral blood. These TCRs come from a human donor in a cohort sampled during active COVID-19.

The rearrangement uses TRBV4-3 and TRBJ2-3; 8 bases fit TRBD1. The V and J ends lost 3 bases and 5 bases, in that order; junction bases with no gene match: 7. Germline CDR1 reads LGHNA; CDR2 reads YSLEER. The CDR3 covers 15 residues. CDR3 sequence reads: CASSQHRGKGDTQYF. In nucleotides, the CDR3 is TGCGCCAGCAGCCAGCACAGGGGGAAAGGAGATACGCAGTATTTT.

This clone appeared once. The chain recombines TRBV19 with TRBJ1-1, with a weak D call TRBD1 (6 bases). Looked up from germline, CDR1 is LNHDA and CDR2 is SQIVND (reference sequence). The CDR3 has 14 amino acids. V was pared by 6 bases and J by 4 bases, with 15 bases between. The CDR3 nucleotides read TGTGCCAGTAGCATAACAGGGATGGGCACTGAAGCTTTCTTT. Its translation: CASSITGMGTEAFF.

CDR3 sequence: CASSLGATGSYEQYF. CDR3 bases: TGTGCCAGCAGCTTGGGCGCGACAGGCTCCTACGAGCAGTACTTC. V and J are TRBV5-5 and TRBJ2-7, with D perhaps TRBD1 (6 bases). Germline loops: CDR1 SGHKS, CDR2 YYEKEE (reference sequence). This CDR3 is built from 15 residues. V lost 0 bases to trimming and J lost 0 bases, with 10 bases between them.

This chain joins TRBV30 and TRBJ2-2; TRBD2 matches at 10 bases. Per germline, CDR1 GTSNPN and CDR2 SVGIG (reference sequence). The CDR3 runs to 19 residues. The V gene end was trimmed by 0 bases and the J gene end by 3 bases; junction bases not matched to a gene: 13. The CDR3 protein is CAWSVSGGAGRLDTGELFF. CDR3 nucleotide sequence: TGTGCCTGGAGTGTAAGCGGGGGGGCCGGTAGGTTGGACACCGGGGAGCTGTTTTTT.

Of note for this clone: A junction boundary mismatches the germline segment, possibly from a read error. The chain joins TRBV6-5 to TRBJ1-2; no clear D gene. The germline V gene encodes CDR1 MNHEY and CDR2 SVGAGI. There are 13 residues in the CDR3. The CDR3 DNA sequence: TGTGCCAGCAGTGACTCGGTTTCGCTAGGCTACACCTTC. Protein sequence: CASSDSVSLGYTF.

The J gene is TRBJ2-7, the V gene TRBV5-1; TRBD1 agrees at 9 bases. Germline trimming cut 1 base from V and 3 bases from J; bases unmatched to any gene: 5. The germline CDR1 and CDR2 sequences are SGHRS and YFSETQ. This CDR3 comprises 15 residues. The CDR3 bases are TGCGCCAGCAGCTTGTTTCGGACAGGGGACTACGAGCAGTACTTC. Its protein is CASSLFRTGDYEQYF.

The chain couples TRBV4-3 to TRBJ1-4; tentatively, D is TRBD1 (6 bases). CDR1 is LGHNA and CDR2 is YSLEER in the germline V gene. The CDR3 has 16 residues. V lost 0 bases and J 2 bases, leaving 10 bases between the germline ends. The CDR3 DNA follows: TGCGCCAGCAGCCAAGATGGGACACTTACTAATGAAAAACTGTTTTTT. Amino acids: CASSQDGTLTNEKLFF.

The V call is TRBV5-1, the J call TRBJ2-3; a possible D gene is TRBD1 (6 bases). V lost 4 bases to trimming and J lost 2 bases, with 14 bases between them. CDR1 and CDR2 from the germline V gene are SGHRS and YFSETQ. The CDR3 length is 15 residues. Written as DNA, the CDR3 is TGCGCCAGCAGCACTAACAGGGTGAACACAGATACGCAGTATTTT. Encoded protein: CASSTNRVNTDTQYF. The variable domain in full, completed from reference TRBV5-1 and TRBJ2-3, reads KAGVTQTPRYLIKTRGQQVTLSCSPISGHRSVSWYQQTPGQGLQFLFEYFSETQRNKGNFPGRFSGRQFSNSRSEMNVSTLELGDSALYLCASSTNRVNTDTQYFGPGTRLTVL.

The chain has TRBV21-1 and TRBJ2-1; the table's D call, TRBD2, was not checked against the DNA. TRBV21-1 is annotated as a pseudogene. CDR3 length equals 15 residues. DNA of the CDR3: TGTGCCAGCAGCAGCACCACTGTTCCCTACAATGAGCAGTTCTTC. Translated, it gives CASSSTTVPYNEQFF.

This clone was detected only a few times. The J gene is TRBJ2-2, the V gene TRBV4-1; D perhaps matches TRBD1 (6 bases). V gave up 1 base and J gave up 4 bases, with 13 bases separating them. The CDR3 runs to 16 residues. Germline V gene lookup returns CDR1 MGHRA and CDR2 YSYEKL. DNA for the CDR3: TGCGCCAGCAGCCAAGGCCCAGGGGTGAGCACCGGGGAGCTGTTTTTT. Its translation: CASSQGPGVSTGELFF.

Comment on this clone: The identical CDR3 is also encoded by other nucleotide sequences in the sample. This chain uses TRBV5-1 with TRBJ1-1; 9 bases match TRBD1. Germline CDR1 and CDR2: SGHRS and YFSETQ. The CDR3 covers 14 residues. V gave up 4 bases and J gave up 3 bases; unmatched junction bases: 4. The DNA for the CDR3 is TGCGCCAGCAGCCCGAGGACAGGGGACACTGAAGCTTTCTTT. Translation: CASSPRTGDTEAFF. Using reference TRBV5-1 and TRBJ1-1 for the parts outside the CDR3, the full variable domain is KAGVTQTPRYLIKTRGQQVTLSCSPISGHRSVSWYQQTPGQGLQFLFEYFSETQRNKGNFPGRFSGRQFSNSRSEMNVSTLELGDSALYLCASSPRTGDTEAFFGQGTRLTVV.